The clone carrying this T cell receptor (beta chain) was seen just once. The sample is drawn from a study of brain T cells in children with intractable seizures. Using immunoSEQ multiplex PCR, the repertoire was profiled, and TCRdb retains in-frame clones only, with some absent. The repertoire holds 62,000 or so clones, with more than 95% as singletons. V was clipped by 6 bases and J by 5 bases; unmatched bases: 5. The V gene's germline CDR1 is LNHDA and CDR2 SQIVND (reference sequence). This CDR3 contains 13 residues. This material consisted of peripheral blood, taken at surgery. This sequence was found in a boy younger than two with focal cortical dysplasia and intractable seizures. V gene TRBV19 combines with J gene TRBJ2-7; 9 nucleotides match TRBD1. The CDR3 bases are TGTGCCAGTAGCAAGGACAGGGGCAACGAGCAGTACTTC. As protein: CASSKDRGNEQYF.